The 32 T cell receptor beta chains listed next were all sequenced from one sample in a study of tumor T cells in aggressive B-cell lymphoma. Assay used: immunoSEQ multiplex PCR; TCRdb lists only in-frame clones, some missing. The table has roughly 2,700 clones, 87% seen once. The sample taken for sequencing was tumor tissue. Receptors were obtained from an adult with diffuse large B cell lymphoma.

This chain joins TRBV4-3 and TRBJ2-7, with D unclear. Germline CDR1 LGHNA, CDR2 YSLEER. V dropped 0 bases and J dropped 1 base, with 10 bases sitting between them. The CDR3 is 15 amino acids. CDR3 residues: CASSQEASESYEQYF. The CDR3 region has the DNA TGCGCCAGCAGCCAAGAGGCAAGCGAATCCTACGAGCAGTACTTC.

The chain uses TRBV5-1 and TRBJ2-3; TRBD2 matches at 8 bases. The CDR3 has 15 residues. From germline, CDR1 is SGHRS and CDR2 YFSETQ. V trimming: 0 bases; J trimming: 6 bases; junction bases outside the gene matches: 6. CDR3 sequence reads: CASSLGSGGLDTQYF. In DNA, the CDR3 is TGCGCCAGCAGCTTGGGGTCGGGGGGGCTCGATACGCAGTATTTT.

This clone was counted once. The chain recombines TRBV5-1 with TRBJ1-1, with D perhaps matching TRBD1 (6 bases). The germline V and J ends were trimmed by 6 bases and 2 bases, with 14 bases remaining between them. CDR3 length: 14 amino acids. Germline CDR1 SGHRS, CDR2 YFSETQ. The CDR3 loop is CASTSGAPNTEAFF. DNA of the CDR3: TGCGCCAGCACCTCAGGGGCGCCTAACACTGAAGCTTTCTTT.

The chain has TRBV5-8 and TRBJ2-2; 8 bases agree with TRBD1. The CDR3 has 15 amino acids. Germline-derived CDR1 and CDR2 are SGHTS and YDEGEE. Trimming at V came to 3 bases and at J to 0 bases, leaving 1 base not matched to a gene. CDR3 amino acids: CASSSGQANTGELFF. The DNA for the CDR3 is TGTGCCAGCAGCTCGGGACAGGCGAACACCGGGGAGCTGTTTTTT.

DNA for the CDR3: TGTGCCTGGGGCTGGGCGGGAGGGAACACCGGGGAGCTGTTTTTT. Amino acid sequence: CAWGWAGGNTGELFF. The V and J genes are TRBV30 and TRBJ2-2, with TRBD2 matching over 8 bases. The germline V gene encodes CDR1 GTSNPN and CDR2 SVGIG (reference sequence). The V segment lost 5 bases and the J segment 1 base; nucleotides outside the gene matches: 6. This CDR3 is built from 15 residues.

The gene calls are TRBV30 and TRBJ1-5, with D unresolved. Trimming shortened V by 0 bases and J by 8 bases, and 8 bases separated the two germline ends. Germline lookup yields CDR1 GTSNPN and CDR2 SVGIG (reference sequence). The CDR3 sequence is 12 residues long. The CDR3 loop reads CAWSVGEEPQHF. CDR3 coding DNA: TGTGCCTGGAGTGTTGGGGAGGAGCCCCAGCATTTT.

DNA of the CDR3: TGTGCCAGCAGCGTAACCCCTATTCCTTACAATGAGCAGTTCTTC. It translates to CASSVTPIPYNEQFF. The chain couples TRBV9 to TRBJ2-1; D call uncertain. The germline V gene encodes CDR1 SGDLS and CDR2 YYNGEE. This CDR3 comprises 15 residues. Trimming pared 1 base from V and 4 bases from J, leaving 12 bases between.

The chain couples TRBV15 to TRBJ2-1, with D maybe TRBD2 (5 bases). Between the trimmed V and J ends, which lost 3 bases and 9 bases, there was a span of 18 bases. This CDR3 spans 15 amino acids. Germline V gene sequence: CDR1 LNHNV, CDR2 YYDKDF (reference sequence). DNA of the CDR3: TGTGCCACCAGCAGCTGGGCGGGCCGGGGAAGTGAGCAGTTCTTC. This codes for CATSSWAGRGSEQFF.

This chain joins TRBV29-1 and TRBJ2-1; TRBD2 agrees at 11 bases. Germline-derived CDR1 and CDR2 are SQVTM and ANQGSEA. This CDR3 spans 15 amino acids. J lost 4 bases, V lost 6 bases, and 8 bases had no gene match. In DNA, the CDR3 is TGCAGCGTGATTGGACTAGCGGGTAAATACAATGAGCAGTTCTTC. This codes for CSVIGLAGKYNEQFF.

V and J are TRBV28 and TRBJ1-5; D gene ambiguous. The CDR3 totals 15 residues. Trimming left V 3 bases short and J 2 bases short, with 11 bases between. CDR1 is MDHEN and CDR2 is SYDVKM in the germline V gene. The CDR3 DNA follows: TGTGCCAGCAGTTTTTTTCCTTGGCGCAATCAGCCCCAGCATTTT. This codes for CASSFFPWRNQPQHF.

This clone was counted a few times. The chain couples TRBV9 to TRBJ2-3; weak D call: TRBD2 (6 bases). This CDR3 has 13 amino acids. Trimming left V 7 bases short and J 1 base short, with 10 bases between. Germline CDR1 SGDLS, CDR2 YYNGEE. The CDR3 region is CASGLAGTDTQYF. The CDR3 DNA reads as TGTGCCAGCGGGTTAGCGGGCACAGATACGCAGTATTTT.

J is TRBJ2-1 and V is TRBV30; 11 bases are shared with TRBD2. CDR3 size: 17 residues. V shed 0 bases, J shed 9 bases, and the junction held 13 bases outside the gene matches. CDR1 is GTSNPN, CDR2 SVGIG, per germline (reference sequence). The DNA of the CDR3 is TGTGCCTGGAGTGTAGGGGTTATGGCTAGCGGGAGGATTGAGCAGTTCTTC. Translating it yields CAWSVGVMASGRIEQFF.

V gene TRBV10-3 combines with J gene TRBJ1-3; 7 nucleotides line up with TRBD1. The CDR3 spans 15 residues. The V and J ends lost 3 bases and 2 bases, in that order; junction bases with no gene match: 4. Germline lookup yields CDR1 ENHRY and CDR2 SYGVKD. The CDR3 DNA reads TGTGCCATCAGTGACAGGGGGATCGCTGGAAACACCATATATTTT. Translating it yields CAISDRGIAGNTIYF.

This chain links TRBV19 with TRBJ1-4, with 7 nucleotides matching TRBD1. Losses at the gene ends were 6 bases for V and 13 bases for J; bases not matched to a gene: 17. Germline CDR1 LNHDA, CDR2 SQIVND (reference sequence). The CDR3 is 15 residues long. The CDR3 spells CASRRTGTARSRLFF. The CDR3 DNA is TGTGCCAGTAGACGCACCGGGACAGCCAGATCGAGACTGTTTTTT.

The chain employs TRBV9 and TRBJ2-1, with 7 bases matching TRBD2. This CDR3 is built from 14 residues. Trimming at V came to 1 base and at J to 6 bases, leaving 4 bases not matched to a gene. Germline V lookup: CDR1 SGDLS, CDR2 YYNGEE. The CDR3 bases are TGTGCCAGCAGCGTATCCCCGGGGGGCAATGAGCAGTTCTTC. As protein: CASSVSPGGNEQFF. Supplemented by reference TRBV9 and TRBJ2-1, the full variable domain reads DSGVTQTPKHLITATGQRVTLRCSPRSGDLSVYWYQQSLDQGLQFLIQYYNGEERAKGNILERFSAQQFPDLHSELNLSSLELGDSALYFCASSVSPGGNEQFFGPGTRLTVL.

The rearrangement joins TRBV2 to TRBJ2-3; D unresolved. This CDR3 region has 11 residues. Looked up from germline, CDR1 is SNHLY and CDR2 is FYNNEI. The ends were cut back, 6 bases at V and 5 bases at J, with 6 bases in the middle. CDR3 nucleotide sequence: TGTGCCAGCAGCCGCAGAGATACGCAGTATTTT. Residues: CASSRRDTQYF.

The chain employs TRBV20-1 and TRBJ2-2; D not certain. CDR1 and CDR2 (germline): DFQATT, SNEGSKA (reference sequence). Trimming cost V 3 bases and J 7 bases, with 6 bases left between them. The CDR3 is 11 amino acids. The CDR3 DNA follows: TGCAGTGCTAGGAGAGTCGGGGAGCTGTTTTTT. Translation: CSARRVGELFF.

The chain links TRBV6-5 to TRBJ2-5, with a tentative D call TRBD1 (6 bases). The V gene's germline CDR1 is MNHEY and CDR2 SVGAGI. The V end lost 0 bases, the J end lost 12 bases, and 14 bases lay between the germline ends. The CDR3 loop spans 13 amino acids. The CDR3 sequence is CASSYSLQGGEYF. The CDR3 DNA sequence: TGTGCCAGCAGTTACTCGCTACAGGGTGGGGAGTACTTC.

V is TRBV4-1 and J is TRBJ1-2, with a tentative D call TRBD1 (6 bases). Trimming pared 1 base from V and 4 bases from J, leaving 13 bases between. The CDR3 is 15 amino acids. Looked up from germline, CDR1 is MGHRA and CDR2 is YSYEKL. In DNA form, the CDR3 reads TGCGCCAGCAGCCAAGCCCCCGGACAGTCCTATGGCTACACCTTC. Protein product: CASSQAPGQSYGYTF.

The CDR3, as DNA: TGTGCCAGCAGCTTAAGGCGGGACGGTGAAGCTTTCTTT. It translates to CASSLRRDGEAFF. The V gene is TRBV7-3, the J gene TRBJ1-1, with D possibly being TRBD1 (5 bases). Trimming stripped 1 base from V and 7 bases from J, with 10 bases between. CDR3 length: 13 residues. Germline values: CDR1 SGHTA, CDR2 FQGTGA.

CDR3 amino acids: CASSLAEQGRAFF. As DNA, the CDR3 is TGTGCCAGCAGCTTAGCGGAACAGGGGAGAGCTTTCTTT. The chain carries TRBV7-8 and TRBJ1-1; 7 bases are a match to TRBD1. Germline V gene data show CDR1 as SGHVS and CDR2 as FQNEAQ. The length of the CDR3 is 13 residues. Unmatched junction bases numbered 5, after V lost 0 bases and J lost 10 bases.

J is TRBJ2-3 and V is TRBV29-1; 7 positions agree with TRBD2. The CDR3 length is 16 residues. CDR1 and CDR2 from the germline V gene are SQVTM and ANQGSEA. V shed 0 bases and J 2 bases; nucleotides not matched to a gene: 8. The CDR3 here is CSVEDVGGGITDTQYF. The CDR3 nucleotides read TGCAGCGTTGAAGATGTGGGCGGGGGAATCACAGATACGCAGTATTTT.

The V call is TRBV9, the J call TRBJ2-2; the D gene is possibly TRBD2 (6 bases). The germline gives CDR1 SGDLS, CDR2 YYNGEE. Deletions cut 5 bases from V and 5 bases from J, with 13 bases between. This CDR3 has 14 amino acids. The CDR3 region is CASRRGGSTGELFF. The CDR3 DNA reads TGTGCCAGCAGGCGGGGTGGGTCTACCGGGGAGCTGTTTTTT.

The chain couples TRBV7-8 to TRBJ1-2; 10 bases line up with TRBD1. Germline-derived CDR1 and CDR2 are SGHVS and FQNEAQ. The V segment lost 6 bases and the J segment 1 base; nucleotides outside the gene matches: 5. The CDR3 is 15 residues long. The CDR3 region has the DNA TGTGCCAGCAGTGACCGGGACAGGGGTAACTATGGCTACACCTTC. Translated: CASSDRDRGNYGYTF.

This chain connects TRBV7-6 to TRBJ1-1; a possible D gene is TRBD1 (5 bases). V lost 7 bases to trimming and J lost 6 bases, with 24 bases between them. CDR1 and CDR2 from the germline V gene are SGHVS and FNYEAQ. The CDR3 is 16 amino acids. As DNA, the CDR3 is TGTGCCAGCACCTCCTTTTCTAGGGCGGGGGGACCTGAAGCTTTCTTT. Its protein product is CASTSFSRAGGPEAFF.

This chain links TRBV5-6 with TRBJ2-7, with TRBD1 matching 7 bases. The CDR3 has 15 amino acids. The V segment lost 0 bases and the J segment 0 bases; nucleotides outside the gene matches: 3. Germline CDR1 SGHDT, CDR2 YYEEEE. The CDR3 sequence is CASSLGDRSSYEQYF. Written as DNA, the CDR3 is TGTGCCAGCAGCTTGGGGGACAGAAGCTCCTACGAGCAGTACTTC.

This chain uses TRBV29-1 with TRBJ1-2, with D maybe TRBD1 (5 bases). Trimming took off 6 bases at V and 5 bases at J, with 22 bases between the two ends. This CDR3 is built from 15 residues. CDR1 and CDR2 (germline): SQVTM, ANQGSEA. The CDR3 region has the DNA TGCAGCGTCCAACCCGACGACAGCTCGTGGTATGGCTACACCTTC. Its translation is CSVQPDDSSWYGYTF.

As regards this clone: At one end the junction does not follow the germline gene, possibly because of a read error. The chain uses TRBV27 and TRBJ2-7; maybe TRBD2 (5 bases). CDR1 MNHEY and CDR2 SMNVEV come from the germline V gene (reference sequence). The CDR3 has 15 residues. Here the CDR3 DNA reads TGTGCCAACAGTTTCTCCGACTTCGCCGGAGGCGAGCAGTACTTC. Its protein product is CANSFSDFAGGEQYF.

As to this clone: A much larger clone lies one base from this, so it may be a read error. The chain employs TRBV5-1 and TRBJ1-1; D possibly corresponds to TRBD1 (5 bases). The CDR3 runs 18 residues. Germline values: CDR1 SGHRS, CDR2 YFSETQ. The CDR3 protein is CAISLVGYTETAYTEAFF. In nucleotides, the CDR3 is TGCGCCATCAGCTTGGTGGGCTATACTGAGACAGCCTACACTGAAGCTTTCTTT.

V and J are TRBV2 and TRBJ1-4; D may be TRBD1 (6 bases). Germline CDR1 and CDR2: SNHLY and FYNNEI. The CDR3 contains 14 residues. V gave up 6 bases and J gave up 2 bases, with 10 bases separating them. The CDR3 region has the DNA TGTGCCAGCAGGCAGGGGCTCACTAATGAAAAACTGTTTTTT. Protein product: CASRQGLTNEKLFF.

This clone has a handful of counts. The chain couples TRBV10-3 to TRBJ1-4, with no clear D. The CDR3 length is 13 residues. V lost 10 bases to trimming and J lost 6 bases, with 15 bases between them. The germline V gene encodes CDR1 ENHRY and CDR2 SYGVKD. The CDR3 DNA follows: TGTGCCACGCGATGGAGGGAGGATGAAAAACTGTTTTTT. Protein product: CATRWREDEKLFF.

This rearrangement joins TRBV21-1 to TRBJ1-1; the table's D gene call, TRBD1, was not cross checked with the DNA. TRBV21-1 is an annotated pseudogene. The CDR3 has 16 amino acids. The CDR3 spells CASSKGPGQLNTEAFF. CDR3 nucleotide sequence: TGTGCCAGCAGCAAAGGGCCAGGGCAGTTGAACACTGAAGCTTTCTTT.